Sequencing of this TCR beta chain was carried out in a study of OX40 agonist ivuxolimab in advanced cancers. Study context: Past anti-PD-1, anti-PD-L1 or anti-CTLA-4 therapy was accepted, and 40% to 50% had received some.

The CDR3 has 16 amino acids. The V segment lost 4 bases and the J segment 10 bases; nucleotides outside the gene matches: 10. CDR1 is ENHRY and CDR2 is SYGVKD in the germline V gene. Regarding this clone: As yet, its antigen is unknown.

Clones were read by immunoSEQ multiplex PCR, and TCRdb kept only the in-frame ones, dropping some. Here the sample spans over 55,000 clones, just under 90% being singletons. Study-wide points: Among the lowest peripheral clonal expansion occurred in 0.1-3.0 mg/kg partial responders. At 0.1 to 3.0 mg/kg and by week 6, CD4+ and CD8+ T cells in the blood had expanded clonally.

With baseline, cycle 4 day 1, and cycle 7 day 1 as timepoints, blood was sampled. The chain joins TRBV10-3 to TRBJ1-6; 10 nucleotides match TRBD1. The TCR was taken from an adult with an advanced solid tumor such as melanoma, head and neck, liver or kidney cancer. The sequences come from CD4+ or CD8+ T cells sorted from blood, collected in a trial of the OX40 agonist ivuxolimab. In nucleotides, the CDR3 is TGTGCCATCAGTGTAGGAGGGACAGGGGTTGGATCACCCCTCCACTTT. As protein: CAISVGGTGVGSPLHF.